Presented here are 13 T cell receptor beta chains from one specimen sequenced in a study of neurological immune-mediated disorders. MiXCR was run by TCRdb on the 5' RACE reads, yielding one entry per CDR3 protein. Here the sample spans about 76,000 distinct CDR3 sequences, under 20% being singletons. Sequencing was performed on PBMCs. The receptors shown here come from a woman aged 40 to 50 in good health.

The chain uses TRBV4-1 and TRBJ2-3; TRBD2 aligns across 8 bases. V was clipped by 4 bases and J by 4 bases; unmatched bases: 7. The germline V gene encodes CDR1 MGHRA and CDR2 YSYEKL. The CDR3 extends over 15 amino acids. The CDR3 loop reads CASSRGAGEADTQYF. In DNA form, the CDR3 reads TGCGCCAGCAGCCGCGGAGCGGGGGAGGCAGATACGCAGTATTTT.

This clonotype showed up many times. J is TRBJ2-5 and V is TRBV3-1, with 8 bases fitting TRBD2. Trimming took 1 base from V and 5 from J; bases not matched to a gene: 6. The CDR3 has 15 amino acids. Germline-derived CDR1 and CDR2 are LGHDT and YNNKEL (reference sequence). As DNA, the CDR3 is TGTGCCAGCAGCCAAGCGGGGGGGCTACGGGAGACCCAGTACTTC. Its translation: CASSQAGGLRETQYF.

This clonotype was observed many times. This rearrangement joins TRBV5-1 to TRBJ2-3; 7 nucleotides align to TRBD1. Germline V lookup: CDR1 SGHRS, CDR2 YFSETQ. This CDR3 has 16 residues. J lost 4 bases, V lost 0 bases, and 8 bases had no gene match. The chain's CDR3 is CASSLAYRGSADTQYF. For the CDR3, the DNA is TGCGCCAGCAGCTTGGCCTACAGGGGTTCGGCAGATACGCAGTATTTT.

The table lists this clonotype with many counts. The CDR3 loop is CASRTGEGSPLHF. CDR3 bases: TGTGCCAGCAGGACAGGGGAAGGATCACCCCTCCACTTT. The chain is built from TRBV12-3 or TRBV12-4 and TRBJ1-6; 8 nucleotides match TRBD1. With V trimmed by 6 bases and J by 10 bases, 5 bases remained unmatched. The CDR3 is 13 amino acids.

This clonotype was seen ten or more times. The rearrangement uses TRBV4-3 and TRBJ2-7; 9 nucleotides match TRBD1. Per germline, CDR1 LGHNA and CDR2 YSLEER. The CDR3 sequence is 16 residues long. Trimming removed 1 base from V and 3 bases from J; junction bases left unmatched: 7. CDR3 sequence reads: CASSQGAGTGIYEQYF. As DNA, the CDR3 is TGCGCCAGCAGCCAAGGGGCCGGGACAGGGATCTACGAGCAGTACTTC.

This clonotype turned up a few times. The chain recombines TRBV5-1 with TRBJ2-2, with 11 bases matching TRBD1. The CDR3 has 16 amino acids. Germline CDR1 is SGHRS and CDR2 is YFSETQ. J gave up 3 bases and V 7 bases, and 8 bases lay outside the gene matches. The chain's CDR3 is CASSNGQGAYTGELFF. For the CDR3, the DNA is TGCGCCAGCTCTAACGGACAGGGGGCCTACACCGGGGAGCTGTTTTTT.

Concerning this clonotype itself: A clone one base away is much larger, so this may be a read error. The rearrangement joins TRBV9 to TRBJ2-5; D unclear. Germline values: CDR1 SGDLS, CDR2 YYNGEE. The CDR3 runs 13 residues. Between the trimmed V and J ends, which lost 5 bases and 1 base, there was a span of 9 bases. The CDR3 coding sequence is TGTGCCAGCAGTATGGCTGGCCAAGAGACCCAGTACTTC. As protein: CASSMAGQETQYF.

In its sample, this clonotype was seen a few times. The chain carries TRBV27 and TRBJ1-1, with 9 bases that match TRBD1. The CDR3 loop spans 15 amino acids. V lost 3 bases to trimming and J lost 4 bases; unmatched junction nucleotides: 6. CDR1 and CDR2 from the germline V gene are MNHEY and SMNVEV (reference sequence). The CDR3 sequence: CASSFQGTGPTEAFF. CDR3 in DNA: TGTGCCAGCAGTTTTCAAGGGACAGGGCCCACTGAAGCTTTCTTT.

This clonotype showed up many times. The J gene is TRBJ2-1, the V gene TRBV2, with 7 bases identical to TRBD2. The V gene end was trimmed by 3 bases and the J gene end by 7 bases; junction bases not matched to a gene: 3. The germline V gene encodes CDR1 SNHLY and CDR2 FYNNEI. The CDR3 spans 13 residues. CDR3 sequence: CASSDPGGNEQFF. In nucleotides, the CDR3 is TGTGCCAGCAGTGATCCCGGGGGGAATGAGCAGTTCTTC.

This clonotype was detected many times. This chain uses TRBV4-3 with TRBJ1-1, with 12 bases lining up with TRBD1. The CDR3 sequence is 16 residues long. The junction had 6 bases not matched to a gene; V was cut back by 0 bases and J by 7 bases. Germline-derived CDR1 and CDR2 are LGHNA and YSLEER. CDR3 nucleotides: TGCGCCAGCAGCCAAGAAACCGGGACAGGGGGCATTGAAGCTTTCTTT. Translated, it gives CASSQETGTGGIEAFF.

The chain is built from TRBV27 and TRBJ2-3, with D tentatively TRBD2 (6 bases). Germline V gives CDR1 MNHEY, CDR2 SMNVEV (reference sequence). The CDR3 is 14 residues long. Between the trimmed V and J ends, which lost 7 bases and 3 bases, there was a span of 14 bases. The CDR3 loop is CASKEGVGTDTQYF. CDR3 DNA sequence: TGTGCCAGCAAGGAGGGAGTCGGTACAGATACGCAGTATTTT.

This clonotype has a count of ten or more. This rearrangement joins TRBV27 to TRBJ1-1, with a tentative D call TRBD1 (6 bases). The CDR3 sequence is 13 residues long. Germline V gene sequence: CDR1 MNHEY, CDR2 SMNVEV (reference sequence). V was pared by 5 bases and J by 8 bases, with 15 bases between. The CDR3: CASSTPGTREAFF. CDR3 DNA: TGTGCCAGCAGTACCCCCGGGACAAGAGAAGCTTTCTTT.

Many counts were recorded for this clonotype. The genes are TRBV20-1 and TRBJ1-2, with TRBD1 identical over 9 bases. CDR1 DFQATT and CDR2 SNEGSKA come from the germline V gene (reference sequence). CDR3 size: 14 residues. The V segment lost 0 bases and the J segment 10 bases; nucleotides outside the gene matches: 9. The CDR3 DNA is TGCAGTGCTAGAGATGGGGACAGGGCCCTATCCTACACCTTC. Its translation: CSARDGDRALSYTF.